This is a list of T cell receptor beta chains from one sample in a study of T cells in Graves' hyperthyroidism and ophthalmopathy. TCRdb reprocessed the multiplex PCR reads with MiXCR, giving one entry per CDR3 protein. Among approximately 250,000 distinct CDR3 sequences listed, approximately 23% were seen once. Specimen: blood. These receptors originate from a woman between 40 and 55 years old with Graves' ophthalmopathy. The CDR3 runs from the conserved cysteine through the conserved F or W. D genes are given only for firm matches. Size is stated for part of the rows, as once, few or many counts, or as a class when the clone is expanded.

d_call j_call v_call clone_size cdr3_nt cdr3_aa
TRBD2 TRBJ2-3 TRBV20-1 once TGCAGTGCTAGCGCTAGCGGGAGTATTCAGGGATCAGATACGCAGTATTTT CSASASGSIQGSDTQYF
- TRBJ1-5 TRBV27 many TGTGCCAGCAGCCTCGCGGGGGGAGGGGATCAGCCCCAGCATTTT CASSLAGGGDQPQHF
TRBD1 TRBJ1-2 TRBV28 - TGTGCCAGCGCGGGACAGGGAGCGTGGTATGGCTACACCTTC CASAGQGAWYGYTF
TRBD1 TRBJ1-2 TRBV6-1 - TGTGCCAGCAGAACATCGGGACAGGGGTTAGATGGCTACACCTTC CASRTSGQGLDGYTF
- TRBJ1-1 TRBV7-8 - TGTGCCAGCAGCCCCGGGAGGGGCAACACTGAAGCTTTCTTT CASSPGRGNTEAFF
- TRBJ1-6 TRBV28 many TGTGCCAGCAGGGGGGGCGCCGGGTCACCCCTCCACTTT CASRGGAGSPLHF
- TRBJ1-3 TRBV4-1 many TGCGCCAGCAGCCCTCATACAATGGTTGCTGGAAACACCATATATTTT CASSPHTMVAGNTIYF
- TRBJ2-7 TRBV6-1 few TGTGCCAGCAGTCAATACAAGCTTTACGCGCAGTACTTC CASSQYKLYAQYF
- TRBJ1-1 TRBV6-1 few TGTGCCAGCAGTGGCCAGACAGTACGGAACACTGAAGCTTTCTTT CASSGQTVRNTEAFF
TRBD2 TRBJ2-7 TRBV16 many TGTGCCAGCAGCCAAGGAGTGGCGGGAGGCCAGAATGAGCAGTACTTC CASSQGVAGGQNEQYF
TRBD2 TRBJ2-7 TRBV28 many TGTGCCAGTATAGGACTAGCGGGATCCTACGAGCAGTACTTC CASIGLAGSYEQYF
- TRBJ2-2 TRBV15 many TGTGCCACCAGCAGGGGACAGAACACCGGGGAGCTGTTTTTT CATSRGQNTGELFF
- TRBJ1-3 TRBV30 - TGTGCCACCCGGGGCAGGAGACTCTCTGAAAACACCATATATTTT CATRGRRLSENTIYF